This TCR beta chain was captured by sequencing in a study of OX40 agonist ivuxolimab in advanced cancers. Whole-study results and caveats: Dose levels from 0.1 to 3.0 mg/kg saw CD4+ and CD8+ blood T cells expand clonally by week 6.

V lost 5 bases, J lost 2 bases, and 5 bases stayed unmatched. The CDR3 is 14 residues long. Germline V gives CDR1 SEHNR, CDR2 FQNEAQ (reference sequence). On this clone itself: The antigen is unknown.

Clones were sequenced by immunoSEQ multiplex PCR, and TCRdb holds only the in-frame ones, with some missing. There are fewer than 10,000 clones in the sample; approximately 88% occur only once, and about 13% lies in the top ten. The chain recombines TRBV7-9 with TRBJ2-7, with 8 bases aligning to TRBD2. The receptor's source is an adult with an advanced solid tumor such as melanoma, head and neck, liver or kidney cancer. The source material was CD4+ or CD8+ T cells sorted from blood, sampled in a trial of the OX40 agonist ivuxolimab. The DNA of the CDR3 is TGTGCCAGCAGCCGGGGGGGCGGAACCTACGAGCAGTACTTC. Translating it yields CASSRGGGTYEQYF.